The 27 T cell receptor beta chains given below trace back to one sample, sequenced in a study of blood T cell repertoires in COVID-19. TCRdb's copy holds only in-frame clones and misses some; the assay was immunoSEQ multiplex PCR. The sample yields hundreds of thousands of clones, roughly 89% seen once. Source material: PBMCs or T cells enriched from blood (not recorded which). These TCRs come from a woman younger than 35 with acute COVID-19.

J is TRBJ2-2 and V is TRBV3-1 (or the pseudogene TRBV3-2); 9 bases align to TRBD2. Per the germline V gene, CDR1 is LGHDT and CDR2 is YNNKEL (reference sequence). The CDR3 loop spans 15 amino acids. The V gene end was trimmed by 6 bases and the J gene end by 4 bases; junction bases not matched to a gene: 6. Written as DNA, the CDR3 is TGTGCCAGCAGACAAATAGCGGGAGCCACCGGGGAGCTGTTTTTT. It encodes CASRQIAGATGELFF.

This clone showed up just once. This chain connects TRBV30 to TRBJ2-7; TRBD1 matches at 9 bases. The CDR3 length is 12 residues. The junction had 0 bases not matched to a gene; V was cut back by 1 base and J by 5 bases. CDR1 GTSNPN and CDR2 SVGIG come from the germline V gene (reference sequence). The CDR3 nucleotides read TGTGCCTGGAGTGGACAGGGGGACGAGCAGTACTTC. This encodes CAWSGQGDEQYF.

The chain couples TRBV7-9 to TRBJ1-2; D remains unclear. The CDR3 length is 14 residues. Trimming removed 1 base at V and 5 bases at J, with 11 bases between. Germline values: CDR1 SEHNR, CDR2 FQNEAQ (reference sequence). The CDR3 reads CASSLERSTYGYTF. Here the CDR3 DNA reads TGTGCCAGCAGCTTAGAGAGGTCCACTTATGGCTACACCTTC.

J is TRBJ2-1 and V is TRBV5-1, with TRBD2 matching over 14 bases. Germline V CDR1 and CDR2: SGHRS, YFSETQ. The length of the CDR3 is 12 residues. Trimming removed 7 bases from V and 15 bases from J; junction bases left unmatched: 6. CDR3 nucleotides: TGCGCCAGCCTTAGACTAGCGGGAGGGGGGTTCTTC. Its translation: CASLRLAGGGFF.

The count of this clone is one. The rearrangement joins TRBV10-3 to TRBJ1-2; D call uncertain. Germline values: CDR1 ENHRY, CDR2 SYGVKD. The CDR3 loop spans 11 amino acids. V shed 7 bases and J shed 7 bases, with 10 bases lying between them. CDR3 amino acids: CAIKYEFGYTF. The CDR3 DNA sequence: TGTGCCATCAAGTACGAGTTTGGCTACACCTTC.

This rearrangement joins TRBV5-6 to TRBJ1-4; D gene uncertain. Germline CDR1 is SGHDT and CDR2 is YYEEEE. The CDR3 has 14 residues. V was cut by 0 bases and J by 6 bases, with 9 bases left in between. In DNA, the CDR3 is TGTGCCAGCAGCTTGGGTGTTCGAGATGAAAAACTGTTTTTT. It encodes CASSLGVRDEKLFF.

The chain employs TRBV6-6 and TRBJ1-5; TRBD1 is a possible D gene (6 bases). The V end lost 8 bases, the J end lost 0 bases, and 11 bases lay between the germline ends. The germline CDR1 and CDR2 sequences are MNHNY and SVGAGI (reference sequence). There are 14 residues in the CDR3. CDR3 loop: CASRQGLSNQPQHF. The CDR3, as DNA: TGTGCCAGCCGGCAGGGGCTTAGCAATCAGCCCCAGCATTTT.

The CDR3 bases are TGTGCCAGCAACCCGACAGGGGTTTATGGCTACACCTTC. Protein product: CASNPTGVYGYTF. The V gene is TRBV7-2, the J gene TRBJ1-2; TRBD1 matches 8 bases. V lost 7 bases and J lost 5; bases outside the gene matches: 6. The CDR3 is 13 amino acids. Germline CDR1 SGHTA, CDR2 FQGNSA.

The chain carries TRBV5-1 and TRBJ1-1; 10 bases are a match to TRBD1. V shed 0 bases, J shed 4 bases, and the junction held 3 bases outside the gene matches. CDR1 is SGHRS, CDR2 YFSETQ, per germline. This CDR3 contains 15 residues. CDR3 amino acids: CASSLGRDRGTEAFF. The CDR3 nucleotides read TGCGCCAGCAGCTTGGGGAGGGACAGGGGCACTGAAGCTTTCTTT.

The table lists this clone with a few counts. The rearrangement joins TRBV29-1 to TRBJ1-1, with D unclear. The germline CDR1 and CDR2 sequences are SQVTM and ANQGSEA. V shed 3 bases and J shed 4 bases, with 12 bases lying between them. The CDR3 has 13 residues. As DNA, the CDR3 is TGCAGCGTTGAGTCAGGTTTTCTCACTGAAGCTTTCTTT. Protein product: CSVESGFLTEAFF.

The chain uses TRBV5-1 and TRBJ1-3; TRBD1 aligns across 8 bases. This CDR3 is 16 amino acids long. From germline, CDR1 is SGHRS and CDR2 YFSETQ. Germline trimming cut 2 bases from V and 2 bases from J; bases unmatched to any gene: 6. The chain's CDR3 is CASSLQTGATGNTIYF. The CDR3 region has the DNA TGCGCCAGCAGCTTACAGACAGGGGCGACTGGAAACACCATATATTTT.

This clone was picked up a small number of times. The CDR3 DNA sequence: TGTGCCAGCAGTGTCGGACAGGGGGCTTATAATTCACCCCTCCACTTT. Protein product: CASSVGQGAYNSPLHF. This chain connects TRBV28 to TRBJ1-6; 11 positions match TRBD1. Looked up from germline, CDR1 is MDHEN and CDR2 is SYDVKM. This CDR3 contains 16 residues. Trimming at V came to 5 bases and at J to 4 bases, leaving 4 bases not matched to a gene.

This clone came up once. The CDR3 reads CASSFRTGVAWEQFF. CDR3 nucleotide sequence: TGTGCCAGCAGTTTCCGGACAGGGGTGGCCTGGGAGCAGTTCTTC. This chain uses TRBV6-2 or TRBV6-3 with TRBJ2-1; 9 bases are shared with TRBD1. The CDR3 runs 15 residues. V gave up 4 bases and J gave up 10 bases; unmatched junction bases: 11. CDR1 and CDR2 from the germline V gene are MNHEY and SVGEGT.

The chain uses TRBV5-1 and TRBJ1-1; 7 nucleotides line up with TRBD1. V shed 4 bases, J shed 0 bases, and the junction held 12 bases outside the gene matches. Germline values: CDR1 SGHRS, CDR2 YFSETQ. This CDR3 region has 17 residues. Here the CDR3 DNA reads TGCGCCAGCAGCGCGGGAACCGGGACAGCCATGAACACTGAAGCTTTCTTT. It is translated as CASSAGTGTAMNTEAFF.

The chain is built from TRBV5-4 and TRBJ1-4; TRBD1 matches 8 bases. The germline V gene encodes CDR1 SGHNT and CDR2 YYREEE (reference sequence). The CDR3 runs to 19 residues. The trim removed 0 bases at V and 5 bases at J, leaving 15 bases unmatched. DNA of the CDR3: TGTGCCAGCAGCTTGGCTAGGACAGGGCACCCCCGTACAAATGAAAAACTGTTTTTT. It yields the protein CASSLARTGHPRTNEKLFF.

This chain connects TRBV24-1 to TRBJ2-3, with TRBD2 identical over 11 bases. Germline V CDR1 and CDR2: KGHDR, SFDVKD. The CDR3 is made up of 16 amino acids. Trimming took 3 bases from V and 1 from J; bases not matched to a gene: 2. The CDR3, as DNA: TGTGCCACCAGTGATACACTAGCGGGAGGCACAGATACGCAGTATTTT. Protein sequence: CATSDTLAGGTDTQYF.

The CDR3 nucleotides read TGTGCCAGCAATACACTAGCGGGGGAGACCCAGTACTTC. Its translation: CASNTLAGETQYF. The chain joins TRBV12-3 or TRBV12-4 to TRBJ2-5, with TRBD2 matching 10 bases. The CDR3 is 13 residues long. V lost 7 bases and J lost 5; bases outside the gene matches: 4.

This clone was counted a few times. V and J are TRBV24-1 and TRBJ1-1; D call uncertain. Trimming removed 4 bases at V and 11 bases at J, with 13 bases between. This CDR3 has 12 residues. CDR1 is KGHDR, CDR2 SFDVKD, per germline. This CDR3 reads CATSERSGGAFF. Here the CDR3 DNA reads TGTGCCACCAGTGAACGGAGCGGCGGGGCTTTCTTT.

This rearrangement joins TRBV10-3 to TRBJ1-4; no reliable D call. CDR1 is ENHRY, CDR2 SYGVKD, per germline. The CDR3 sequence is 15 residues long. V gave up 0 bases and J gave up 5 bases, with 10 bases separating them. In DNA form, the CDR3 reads TGTGCCATCAGTGAGTCGAGTTACAGCAATGAAAAACTGTTTTTT. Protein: CAISESSYSNEKLFF.

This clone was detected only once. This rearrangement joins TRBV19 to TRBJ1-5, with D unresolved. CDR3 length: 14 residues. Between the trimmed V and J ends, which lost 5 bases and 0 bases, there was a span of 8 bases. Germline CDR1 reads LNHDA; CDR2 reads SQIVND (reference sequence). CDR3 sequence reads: CASSPPYSNQPQHF. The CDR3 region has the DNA TGTGCCAGTAGTCCCCCGTATAGCAATCAGCCCCAGCATTTT.

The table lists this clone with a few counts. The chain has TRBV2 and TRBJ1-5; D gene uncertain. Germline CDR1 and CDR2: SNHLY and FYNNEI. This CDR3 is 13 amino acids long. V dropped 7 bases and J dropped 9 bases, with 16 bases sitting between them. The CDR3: CASNHGVSRPQHF. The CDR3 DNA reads TGTGCCAGCAATCACGGTGTGAGTCGGCCCCAGCATTTT.

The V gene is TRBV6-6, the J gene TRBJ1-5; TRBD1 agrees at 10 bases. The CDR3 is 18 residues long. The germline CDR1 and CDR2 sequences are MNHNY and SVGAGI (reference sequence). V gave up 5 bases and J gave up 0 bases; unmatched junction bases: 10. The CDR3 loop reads CASSRQGAMGYSNQPQHF. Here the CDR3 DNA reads TGTGCCAGCAGTCGACAGGGGGCGATGGGGTATAGCAATCAGCCCCAGCATTTT.

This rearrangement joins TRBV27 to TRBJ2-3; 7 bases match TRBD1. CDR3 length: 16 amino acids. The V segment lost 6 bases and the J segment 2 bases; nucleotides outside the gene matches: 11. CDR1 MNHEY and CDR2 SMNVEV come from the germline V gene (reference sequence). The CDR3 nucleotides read TGTGCCAGCAGAACCTTCCTGGACAGGTCCACAGATACGCAGTATTTT. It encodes CASRTFLDRSTDTQYF.

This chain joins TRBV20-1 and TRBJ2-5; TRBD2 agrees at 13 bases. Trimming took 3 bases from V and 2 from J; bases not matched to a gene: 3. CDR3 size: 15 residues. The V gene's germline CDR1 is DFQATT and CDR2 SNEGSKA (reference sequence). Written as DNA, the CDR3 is TGCAGTGCTAGTGGGACTAGCGGGAAACAAGAGACCCAGTACTTC. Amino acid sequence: CSASGTSGKQETQYF.

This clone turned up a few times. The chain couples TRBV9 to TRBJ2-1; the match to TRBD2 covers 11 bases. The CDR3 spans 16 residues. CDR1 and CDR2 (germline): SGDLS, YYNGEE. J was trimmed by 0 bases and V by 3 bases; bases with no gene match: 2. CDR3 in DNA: TGTGCCAGCAGCGGGGGACTAGCGGTCTCCTACAATGAGCAGTTCTTC. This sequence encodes CASSGGLAVSYNEQFF.

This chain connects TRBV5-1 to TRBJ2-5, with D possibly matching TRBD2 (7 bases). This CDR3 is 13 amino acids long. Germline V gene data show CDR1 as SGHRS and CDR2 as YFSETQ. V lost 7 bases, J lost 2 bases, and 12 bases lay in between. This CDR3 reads CASGRGGQETQYF. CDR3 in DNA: TGCGCCAGCGGTAGGGGGGGTCAAGAGACCCAGTACTTC.

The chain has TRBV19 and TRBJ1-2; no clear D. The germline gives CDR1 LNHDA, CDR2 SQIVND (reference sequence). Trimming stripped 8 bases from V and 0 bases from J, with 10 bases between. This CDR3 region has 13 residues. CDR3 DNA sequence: TGTGCCAGTTCGGCAGGCGCTAACTATGGCTACACCTTC. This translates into CASSAGANYGYTF.